The rows below give T cell receptor beta chains drawn from one sample of a study of cytomegalovirus exposure and HLA in healthy donors. Generated by immunoSEQ multiplex PCR, the TCRdb table keeps only in-frame clones and is missing some. This sample has some 98,000 clones, with around 75% found just once. The sample taken for sequencing was PBMCs. These receptors originate from a man younger than 35 in good health and CMV-seropositive. Both conserved end residues are part of each CDR3. A D gene is named only where the DNA matches it firmly. Expanded clones are given a class, and other clones once, few, many or no size at all.

clone size	J gene	V gene	CDR3 length	D gene	CDR3 protein	CDR3 DNA
few	TRBJ1-2	TRBV28	15	TRBD1	CASSLTWDRGDGYTF	TGTGCCAGCAGTCTGACCTGGGACAGGGGGGATGGCTACACCTTC
.	TRBJ1-4	TRBV19	14	TRBD1	CASRKTGGREKLFF	TGTGCCAGTAGAAAGACAGGGGGGCGCGAAAAACTGTTTTTT
once	TRBJ2-7	TRBV27	12	.	CASSSPSYEQYF	TGTGCCAGCAGTTCTCCTAGCTACGAGCAGTACTTC
.	TRBJ2-7	TRBV5-5	19	.	CASRPAGPTPFGQVHEQYF	TGTGCCAGCCGACCCGCGGGGCCTACGCCCTTTGGGCAAGTGCACGAGCAGTACTTC
.	TRBJ1-1	TRBV10-3	12	TRBD1	CAISKEGQGPFF	TGTGCCATCAGTAAAGAGGGACAGGGGCCTTTCTTT
few	TRBJ1-1	TRBV6-5	16	.	CASSYSQQPMNTEAFF	TGTGCCAGCAGTTACTCGCAACAGCCCATGAACACTGAAGCTTTCTTT
.	TRBJ2-7	TRBV5-1	14	.	CASSSSGSMGEQYF	TGCGCCAGCAGCTCCTCCGGGAGTATGGGGGAGCAGTACTTC
few	TRBJ2-5	TRBV4-1	15	.	CASSQDGTNQETQYF	TGCGCCAGCAGCCAAGATGGGACAAACCAAGAGACCCAGTACTTC
.	TRBJ2-3	TRBV9	16	TRBD2	CASSPISGLAADTQYF	TGTGCCAGCAGCCCAATTTCGGGACTAGCGGCCGATACGCAGTATTTT
once	TRBJ2-3	TRBV19	15	TRBD2	CASSIGTIRTDTQYF	TGTGCCAGTAGTATTGGGACTATACGCACAGATACGCAGTATTTT
.	TRBJ1-2	TRBV5-1	18	TRBD1	CASSLGDRAIFPNYGYTF	TGCGCCAGCAGCTTGGGGGACAGAGCGATATTTCCTAACTATGGCTACACCTTC
.	TRBJ1-3	TRBV5-5	17	TRBD1	CASSASDRGFATNTIYF	TGTGCCAGCAGCGCCTCCGACAGGGGATTTGCTACGAACACCATATATTTT
.	TRBJ2-5	TRBV5-1	14	.	CASSLDGGGETQYF	TGCGCCAGCAGCTTGGACGGGGGTGGGGAGACCCAGTACTTC
.	TRBJ2-7	TRBV5-4	12	.	CASSPDNYEQYF	TGTGCCAGCAGCCCGGACAACTACGAGCAGTACTTC
.	TRBJ1-1	TRBV28	13	.	CASSLALGGRAFF	TGTGCCAGCAGTTTAGCGTTGGGGGGTAGGGCTTTCTTT
.	TRBJ2-2	TRBV7-9	14	TRBD1	CASSSDRVVGELFF	TGTGCCAGCAGTTCGGACAGGGTGGTCGGGGAGCTGTTTTTT
.	TRBJ1-6	TRBV4-1	16	.	CASSLETSGGGSPLHF	TGCGCCAGCAGCCTTGAGACGTCCGGCGGAGGGTCACCCCTCCACTTT
.	TRBJ2-7	TRBV27	14	TRBD1	CASSSGTASYEQYF	TGTGCCAGCAGTTCGGGGACAGCCTCCTACGAGCAGTACTTC
.	TRBJ1-2	TRBV28	14	.	CASHLRQALGGYTF	TGTGCCAGCCACCTTAGACAGGCCCTGGGGGGCTACACCTTC
.	TRBJ2-1	TRBV6-5	11	.	CASSKDSEQFF	TGTGCCAGCAGTAAGGACAGTGAGCAGTTCTTC
.	TRBJ2-1	TRBV7-7	14	TRBD2	CASSLKRGANEQFF	TGTGCCAGCAGCTTAAAGCGGGGGGCCAATGAGCAGTTCTTC
.	TRBJ2-2	TRBV11-2	16	TRBD2	CASSFSGGAVTGELFF	TGTGCCAGCAGCTTTAGCGGGGGGGCGGTCACCGGGGAGCTGTTTTTT
.	TRBJ2-3	TRBV30	18	TRBD2	CACTPNGGGLLGTDTQYF	TGTGCCTGCACACCCAATGGCGGGGGGCTACTTGGCACAGATACGCAGTATTTT
.	TRBJ2-7	TRBV6-5	11	.	CASSGSGEQYF	TGTGCCAGCAGTGGGTCGGGCGAGCAGTACTTC
few	TRBJ1-6	TRBV6-5	13	.	CASSPSQYSPLHF	TGTGCCAGCAGTCCGTCTCAGTATTCACCCCTCCACTTT
.	TRBJ2-4	TRBV7-9	14	TRBD1	CASSLWDSSNIQYF	TGTGCCAGCAGCTTATGGGACAGCTCGAACATTCAGTACTTC